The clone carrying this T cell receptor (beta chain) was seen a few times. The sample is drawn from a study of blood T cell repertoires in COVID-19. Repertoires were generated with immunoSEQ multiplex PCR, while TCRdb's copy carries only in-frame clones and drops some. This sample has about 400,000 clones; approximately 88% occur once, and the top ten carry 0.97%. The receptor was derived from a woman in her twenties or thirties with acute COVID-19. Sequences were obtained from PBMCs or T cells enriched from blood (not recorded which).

The DNA of the CDR3 is TGTGCCAGTAGTAGGAACGGGGATTCCTACAATGAGCAGTTCTTC. It translates to CASSRNGDSYNEQFF. This rearrangement joins TRBV19 to TRBJ2-1, with a weak D call TRBD2 (5 bases). V was pared by 4 bases and J by 1 base, with 11 bases between. The CDR3 has 15 residues. Per the germline V gene, CDR1 is LNHDA and CDR2 is SQIVND (reference sequence).